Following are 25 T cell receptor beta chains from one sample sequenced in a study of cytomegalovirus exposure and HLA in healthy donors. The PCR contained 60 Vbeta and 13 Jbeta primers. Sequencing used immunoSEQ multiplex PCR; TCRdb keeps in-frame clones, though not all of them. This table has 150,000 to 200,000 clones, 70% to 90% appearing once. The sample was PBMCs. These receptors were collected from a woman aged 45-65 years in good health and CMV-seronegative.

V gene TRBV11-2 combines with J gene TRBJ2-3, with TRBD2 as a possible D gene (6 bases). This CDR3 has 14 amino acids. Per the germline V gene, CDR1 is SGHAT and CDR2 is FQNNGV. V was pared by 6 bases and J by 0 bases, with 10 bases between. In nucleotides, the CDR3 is TGTGCCAGCAGACGACTAGTTAGCACAGATACGCAGTATTTT. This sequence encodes CASRRLVSTDTQYF.

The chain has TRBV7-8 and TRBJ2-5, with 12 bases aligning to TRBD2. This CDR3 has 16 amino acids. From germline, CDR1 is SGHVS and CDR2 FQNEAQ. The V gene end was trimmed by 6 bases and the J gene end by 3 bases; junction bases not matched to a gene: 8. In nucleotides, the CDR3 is TGTGCCAGCAGTCTCGGACTAGCGGGACCGGAAGAGACCCAGTACTTC. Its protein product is CASSLGLAGPEETQYF.

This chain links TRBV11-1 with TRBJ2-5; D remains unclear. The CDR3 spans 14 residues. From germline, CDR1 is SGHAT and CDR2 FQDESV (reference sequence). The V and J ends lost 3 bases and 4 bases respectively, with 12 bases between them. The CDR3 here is CASSFENFGETQYF. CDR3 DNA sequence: TGTGCCAGCAGCTTTGAGAATTTCGGAGAGACCCAGTACTTC.

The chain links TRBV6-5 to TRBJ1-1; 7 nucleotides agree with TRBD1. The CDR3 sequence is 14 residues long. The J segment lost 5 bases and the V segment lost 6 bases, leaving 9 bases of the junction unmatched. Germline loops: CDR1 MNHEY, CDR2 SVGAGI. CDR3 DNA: TGTGCCAGCAGCAAAGACAGGGCCCGGACTGAAGCTTTCTTT. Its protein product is CASSKDRARTEAFF.

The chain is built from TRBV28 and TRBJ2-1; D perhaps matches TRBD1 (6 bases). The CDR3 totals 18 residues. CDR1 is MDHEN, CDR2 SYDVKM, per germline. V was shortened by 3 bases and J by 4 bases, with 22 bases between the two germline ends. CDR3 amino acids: CASSFHLPDRIQYNEQFF. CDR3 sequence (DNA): TGTGCCAGCAGTTTCCACTTACCAGACAGGATCCAGTACAATGAGCAGTTCTTC.

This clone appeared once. CDR3 in amino acids: CASSLSPEETQYF. CDR3 coding DNA: TGTGCCAGCAGCTTATCCCCGGAAGAGACCCAGTACTTC. The chain uses TRBV7-9 and TRBJ2-5, with D unresolved. The germline V gene encodes CDR1 SEHNR and CDR2 FQNEAQ (reference sequence). The CDR3 runs 13 residues. V lost 2 bases and J lost 3, with 7 bases in between. The full variable domain, its missing parts supplied by reference TRBV7-9 and TRBJ2-5, is DTGVSQNPRHKITKRGQNVTFRCDPISEHNRLYWYRQTLGQGPEFLTYFQNEAQLEKSRLLSDRFSAERPKGSFSTLEIQRTEQGDSAMYLCASSLSPEETQYFGPGTRLLVL.

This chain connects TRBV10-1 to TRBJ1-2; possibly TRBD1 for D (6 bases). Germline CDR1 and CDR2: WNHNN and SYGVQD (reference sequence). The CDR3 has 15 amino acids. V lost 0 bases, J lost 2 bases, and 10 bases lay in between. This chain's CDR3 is CASSESDSQNYGYTF. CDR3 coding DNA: TGCGCCAGCAGTGAGTCGGACAGTCAGAACTATGGCTACACCTTC.

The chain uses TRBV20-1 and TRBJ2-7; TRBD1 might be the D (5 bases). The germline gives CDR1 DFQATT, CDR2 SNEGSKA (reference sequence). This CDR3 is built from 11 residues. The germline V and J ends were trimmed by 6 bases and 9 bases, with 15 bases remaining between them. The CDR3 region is CSAPGPRVQYF. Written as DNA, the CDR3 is TGCAGTGCCCCTGGACCCAGGGTGCAGTACTTC.

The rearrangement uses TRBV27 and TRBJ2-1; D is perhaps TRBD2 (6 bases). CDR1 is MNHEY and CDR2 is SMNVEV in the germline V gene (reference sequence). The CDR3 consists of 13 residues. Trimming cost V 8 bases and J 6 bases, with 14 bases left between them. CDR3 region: CASLTSNFNEQFF. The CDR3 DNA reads TGTGCCAGCCTTACTAGCAATTTCAATGAGCAGTTCTTC.

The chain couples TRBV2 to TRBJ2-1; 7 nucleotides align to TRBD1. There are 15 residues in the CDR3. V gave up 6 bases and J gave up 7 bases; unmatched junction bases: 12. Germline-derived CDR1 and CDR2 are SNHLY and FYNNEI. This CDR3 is CASSLQGVQGNEQFF. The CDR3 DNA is TGTGCCAGCAGCCTCCAGGGGGTCCAGGGTAATGAGCAGTTCTTC.

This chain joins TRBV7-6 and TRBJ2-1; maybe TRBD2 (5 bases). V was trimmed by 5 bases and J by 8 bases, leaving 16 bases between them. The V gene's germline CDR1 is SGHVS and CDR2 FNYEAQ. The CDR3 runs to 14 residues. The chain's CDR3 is CASSDGLPGDEQFF. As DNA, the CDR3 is TGTGCCAGCAGCGACGGGTTACCCGGGGATGAGCAGTTCTTC.

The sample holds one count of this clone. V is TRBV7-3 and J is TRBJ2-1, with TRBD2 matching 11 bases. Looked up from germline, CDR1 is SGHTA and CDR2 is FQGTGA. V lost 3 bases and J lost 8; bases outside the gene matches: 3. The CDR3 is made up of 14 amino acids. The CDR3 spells CASSFQLAGDEQFF. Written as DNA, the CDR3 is TGTGCCAGCAGCTTTCAACTAGCGGGAGATGAGCAGTTCTTC.

CDR3 loop: CASGARDYGYTF. The CDR3 DNA follows: TGTGCCAGCGGGGCCAGGGACTATGGCTACACCTTC. The chain joins TRBV28 to TRBJ1-2; possibly TRBD1 for D (5 bases). Germline lookup yields CDR1 MDHEN and CDR2 SYDVKM. The CDR3 length is 12 residues. V gave up 8 bases and J gave up 3 bases, with 10 bases separating them.

As DNA, the CDR3 is TGTGCCAGCAGTGGGGTACAGGGGGCGCGGGGCTACACCTTC. It specifies CASSGVQGARGYTF. The genes are TRBV5-5 and TRBJ1-2; 9 bases align to TRBD1. The germline V gene has CDR1 SGHKS and CDR2 YYEKEE (reference sequence). V dropped 5 bases and J dropped 8; count of bases not matched to a gene: 10. The CDR3 is 14 residues long.

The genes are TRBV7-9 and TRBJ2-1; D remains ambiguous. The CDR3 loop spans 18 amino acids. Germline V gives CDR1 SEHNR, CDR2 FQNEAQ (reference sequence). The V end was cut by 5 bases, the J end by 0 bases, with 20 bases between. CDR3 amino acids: CASSTPPGRVVSYNEQFF. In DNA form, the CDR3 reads TGTGCCAGCAGCACCCCCCCGGGTCGGGTTGTCTCCTACAATGAGCAGTTCTTC.

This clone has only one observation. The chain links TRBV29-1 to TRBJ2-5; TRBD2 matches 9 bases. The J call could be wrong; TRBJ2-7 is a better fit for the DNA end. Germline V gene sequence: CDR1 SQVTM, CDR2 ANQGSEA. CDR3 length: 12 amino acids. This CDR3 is CSVGLAAYEQYF. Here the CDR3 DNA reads TGCAGCGTGGGACTAGCAGCCTACGAGCAGTACTTC.

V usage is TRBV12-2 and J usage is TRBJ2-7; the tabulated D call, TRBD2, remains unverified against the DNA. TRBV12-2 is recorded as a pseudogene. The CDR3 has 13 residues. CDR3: CASRFSGRYEQYF. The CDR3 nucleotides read TGTGCAAGTCGCTTCTCGGGTAGATACGAGCAGTACTTC.

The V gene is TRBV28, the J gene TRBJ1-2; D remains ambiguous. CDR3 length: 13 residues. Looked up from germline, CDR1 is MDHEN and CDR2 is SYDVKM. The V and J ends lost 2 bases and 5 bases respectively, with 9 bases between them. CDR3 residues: CASSLRGGYGYTF. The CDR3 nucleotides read TGTGCCAGCAGTTTAAGAGGCGGGTATGGCTACACCTTC.

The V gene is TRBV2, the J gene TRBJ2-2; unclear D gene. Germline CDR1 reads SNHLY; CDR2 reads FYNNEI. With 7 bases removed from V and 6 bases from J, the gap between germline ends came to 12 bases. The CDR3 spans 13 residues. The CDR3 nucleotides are TGTGCCAGCAATTTCGCTCGGTCCGGGGAGCTGTTTTTT. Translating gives CASNFARSGELFF.

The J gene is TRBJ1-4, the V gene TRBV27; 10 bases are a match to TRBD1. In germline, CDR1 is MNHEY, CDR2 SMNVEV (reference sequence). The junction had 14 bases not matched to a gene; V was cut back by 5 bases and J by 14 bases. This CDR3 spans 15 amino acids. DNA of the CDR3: TGTGCCAGCAGTCCAAGACAGGGGGCCACGGGAGGGCTGTTTTTT. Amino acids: CASSPRQGATGGLFF.

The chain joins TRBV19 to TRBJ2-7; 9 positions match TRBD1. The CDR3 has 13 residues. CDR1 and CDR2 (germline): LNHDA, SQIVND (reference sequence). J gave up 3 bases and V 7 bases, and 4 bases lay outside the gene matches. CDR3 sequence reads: CASKGTGSYEQYF. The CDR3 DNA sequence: TGTGCCAGTAAAGGGACAGGGAGCTACGAGCAGTACTTC.

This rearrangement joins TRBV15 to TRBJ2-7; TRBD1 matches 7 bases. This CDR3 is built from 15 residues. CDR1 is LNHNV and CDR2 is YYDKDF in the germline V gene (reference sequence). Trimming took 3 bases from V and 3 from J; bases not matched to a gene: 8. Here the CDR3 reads CATSSARQGNYEQYF. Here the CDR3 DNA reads TGTGCCACCAGCAGCGCCCGACAGGGAAACTACGAGCAGTACTTC.

CDR3 sequence reads: CASSYSAGMNTEAFF. Written as DNA, the CDR3 is TGTGCCAGCAGTTACTCAGCAGGGATGAACACTGAAGCTTTCTTT. The J gene is TRBJ1-1, the V gene TRBV6-5, with a tentative D call TRBD1 (5 bases). Per the germline V gene, CDR1 is MNHEY and CDR2 is SVGAGI. This CDR3 has 15 residues. The ends were cut back, 0 bases at V and 0 bases at J, with 8 bases in the middle.

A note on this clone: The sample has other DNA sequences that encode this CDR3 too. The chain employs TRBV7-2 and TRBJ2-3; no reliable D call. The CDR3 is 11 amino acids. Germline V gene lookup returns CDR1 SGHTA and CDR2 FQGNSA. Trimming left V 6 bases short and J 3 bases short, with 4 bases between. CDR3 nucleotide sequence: TGTGCCAGCAGGCTAACAGATACGCAGTATTTT. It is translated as CASRLTDTQYF.

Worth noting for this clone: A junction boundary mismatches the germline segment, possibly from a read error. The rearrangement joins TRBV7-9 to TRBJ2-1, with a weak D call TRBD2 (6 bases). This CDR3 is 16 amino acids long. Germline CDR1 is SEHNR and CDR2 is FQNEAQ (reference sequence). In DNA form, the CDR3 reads TGTTCCAGCAGCTTATTATTAGCCCAGGGAGGCAATGAGCAGTTCTTC. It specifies CSSSLLLAQGGNEQFF.